This T cell receptor (beta chain) originates from a study of shared clonotypes between healthy human individuals. Study-level information: CD4 naive and memory got three plates each, CD8 naive two, CD8 memory one.

To note about this clone: Its antigen is still unknown.

Naive CD8 cells comprised CD45RO-negative, CCR7-positively selected cells, excluding terminally differentiated effector memory CD45RA+ cells. The study enrolled healthy HIV-negative adults without recent acute infections or vaccinations as donors. The CDR3 loop spans 14 amino acids. Germline loops: CDR1 MDHEN, CDR2 SYDVKM. Trimming cost V 8 bases and J 3 bases, with 14 bases left between them. Study conclusions and caveats: Generation probability values for non-shared clonotypes were lower than those for clonotypes shared by all four donors.

The method was immunoSEQ multiplex PCR; TCRdb's version includes in-frame clones alone and lacks a portion of them. The sample carries about 2 million clones, approximately 94% recorded once. V and J are TRBV28 and TRBJ1-5; D not resolved. This clonotype was sampled from a man aged 18 to 35 in good health. The sequenced sample consisted of naive CD8+ T cells sorted from blood. The CDR3 region has the DNA TGTGCCAGCCGGTTCAGAGTTTTCAATCAGCCCCAGCATTTT. Translation: CASRFRVFNQPQHF.